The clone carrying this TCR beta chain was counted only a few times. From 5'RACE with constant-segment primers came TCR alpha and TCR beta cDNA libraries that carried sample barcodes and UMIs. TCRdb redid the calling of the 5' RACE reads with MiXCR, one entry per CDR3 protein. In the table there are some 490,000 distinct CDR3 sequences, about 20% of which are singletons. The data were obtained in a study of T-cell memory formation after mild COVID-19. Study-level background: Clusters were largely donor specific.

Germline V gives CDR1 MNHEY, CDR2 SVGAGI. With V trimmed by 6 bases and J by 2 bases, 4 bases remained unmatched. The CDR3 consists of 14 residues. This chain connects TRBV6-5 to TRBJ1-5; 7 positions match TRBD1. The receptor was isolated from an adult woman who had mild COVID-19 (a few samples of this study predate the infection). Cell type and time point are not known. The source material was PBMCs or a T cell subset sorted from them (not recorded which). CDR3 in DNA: TGTGCCAGCAGAGACACAGGGGGCAATCAGCCCCAGCATTTT. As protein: CASRDTGGNQPQHF.